This T cell receptor beta chain is drawn from a study of CD8+ T cells in alopecia areata. Whole-study context: Those receiving the skin were roughly 7-10-week-old female C3H/HeJ mice, whose grafts came from 6-12-month-old C3H/HeJ donors with spontaneous alopecia.

This clone was seen more than once but under ten times. Its target is unknown. Gene names denote mouse genes. The DNA ends 4 residues before the CDR3 does, and the rest of the CDR3 is filled in from the germline J gene. Extracted RNA was reverse transcribed, and the resulting cDNA served as sequencing template. Repertoires were generated with immunoSEQ multiplex PCR, while TCRdb's copy carries only in-frame clones and drops some. The sample lists approximately 110,000 clones, none appearing once, the ten largest making up 15% to 20%. J lost 1 base, V lost 5 bases, and 6 bases had no gene match. This CDR3 is 15 amino acids long. CDR1 and CDR2 (germline): NNHDY, SYVADS. Findings and caveats of the study: Mice gave a clearer picture of TCR sharing than patients did, possibly for HLA-related reasons.

The TCR originated in a C3H/HeJ mouse with alopecia areata. This strain's MHC haplotype is H2-k. Sequencing was performed on lesional skin. The chain is built from TRBV13-3 and TRBJ2-3; 8 bases map to TRBD1. This CDR3 reads CASRPDRGGAETLYF. CDR3 bases read: TGTGCCAGCAGGCCTGACAGGGGAGGTGCAGAA.